This T cell receptor (beta chain) is from a study of blood T cell repertoires in COVID-19 (dated by TCRdb to the early 2020s). Looking at the study overall: The collaborator samples originated in the United States, Italy and Spain and spanned the acute and convalescent phases of COVID-19. The prospective study material was composed of cDNA or gDNA derived from T cells, B-cell-depleted T cells, or PBMCs. The dataset comprised deeply sampled blood TCRbeta repertoires from subjects exposed to, actively infected with, or recovered from COVID-19. The repertoires were released in a freely available public database meant as a resource for research on the immune response to SARS-CoV-2. The samples were drawn from two sources: the first 160 participants of the ongoing ImmuneRACE study, and over 1,000 subjects contributed by 6 global collaborators. Nearly every sample came with metadata listing a de-identified subject ID, COVID-19 status, age in years and sex. Where HLA class I and class II types were available, the types were taken from metadata supplied by the sample provider, not from assay-based typing. Results and caveats for the whole study, not just this receptor: The quantity of clinical and demographic metadata differed by source and by participant and was supplied without curation.

In the prospective study, participants were roughly 18 to 89 years old, resided in approximately 25 geographic areas of the United States, and were enrolled through a virtual design. Cohort assignment in the prospective study relied on participant-reported clinical history from a screening survey and a study questionnaire. ImmuneRACE Cohort 3 recovered participants were defined by two consecutive negative NP/OP PCR tests, healthcare professional clearance, or symptom resolution. Each participant in the prospective study had whole blood, serum and a nasopharyngeal or oropharyngeal swab collected by mobile phlebotomists. Additional blood draws and questionnaires over a 2-month period could optionally be provided by prospective study participants. Prospective study blood samples were shipped either frozen or at room temperature before DNA extraction. TCRbeta CDR3 regions were amplified from genomic DNA by means of the immunoSEQ Assay, a bias-controlled multiplex PCR. In the original analysis: The number of nucleated cells in each sample was estimated from the amplification of reference gene primers within the assay. Sequence reads were collapsed and filtered to measure the absolute abundance of every unique TCRbeta CDR3 rearrangement. For each sample, productive Simpson clonality was calculated as the square root of Simpson's diversity index over productive rearrangements. The immuneACCESS repertoire file appears here via TCRdb, limited to in-frame rearrangements. These files lack a portion of the clones; in checked studies, under half of the deficit traces to unresolved V genes, and the cause of the others is not known. That table gives V, J and clone size, and the DNA gave D and trimming. Recorded for this sample are roughly 330,000 clones; about 89% of them occurred a single time. Jointly, the top ten make up 5.3% of the sample.

About this clone: Its antigen is not yet known. Per-base qualities were not stored, and no clone one base away is much larger.

For CDR1 and CDR2, the germline V gene lists LGHNA and YSLEER. V was cut back by 0 bases and J by 8 bases, leaving a gap of 11 bases between them. The CDR3 goes from the cysteine to the phenylalanine over 15 residues. CDR3 DNA is the only sequence kept; it has 45 bases, read in frame from the first base. This TCR was recovered from a young woman who had recovered from COVID-19. The sequence is built from TRBV4-3 and TRBJ1-6; the D gene assignment is ambiguous. Sequencing was done on a sample of PBMCs or T cells enriched from blood (not recorded which). The CDR3 in this case is CASSQDSRLDSPLHF. The bases read TGCGCCAGCAGCCAAGATAGCCGGTTAGATTCACCCCTCCACTTT.